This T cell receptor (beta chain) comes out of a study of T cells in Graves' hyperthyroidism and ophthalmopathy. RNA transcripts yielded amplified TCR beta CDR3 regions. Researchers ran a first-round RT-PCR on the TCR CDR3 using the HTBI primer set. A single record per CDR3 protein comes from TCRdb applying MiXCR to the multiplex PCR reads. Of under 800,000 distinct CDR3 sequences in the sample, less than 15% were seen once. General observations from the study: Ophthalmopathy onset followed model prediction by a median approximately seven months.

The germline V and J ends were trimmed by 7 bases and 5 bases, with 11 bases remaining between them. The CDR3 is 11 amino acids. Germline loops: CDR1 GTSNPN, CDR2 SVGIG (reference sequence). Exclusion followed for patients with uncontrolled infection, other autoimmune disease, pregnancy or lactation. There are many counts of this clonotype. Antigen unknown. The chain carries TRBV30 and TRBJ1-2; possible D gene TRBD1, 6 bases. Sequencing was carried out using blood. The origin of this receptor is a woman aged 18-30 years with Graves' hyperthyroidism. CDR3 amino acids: CALIRGYGYTF. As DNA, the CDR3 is TGTGCCTTGATAAGGGGGTATGGCTACACCTTC.